The 27 T cell receptor beta chains below come from one sample, sequenced in a study of blood T cells in healthy people across ages. A second roughly 6 to 12 cycle PCR used barcoded and J-beta primers. In TCRdb, the 5' RACE reads were re-called with MiXCR into one record per CDR3 protein. The sample shows about 970,000 distinct CDR3 sequences, 51% of them seen only once. Sequencing was done on a sample of blood. These receptors all come from a woman aged 55 to 70 in good health.

This clonotype turned up a few times. V usage is TRBV28 and J usage is TRBJ2-1; 10 bases are a match to TRBD2. V shed 10 bases and J 4 bases; nucleotides not matched to a gene: 7. From germline, CDR1 is MDHEN and CDR2 SYDVKM. The CDR3 spans 14 residues. The CDR3 spells CAISGTSEYNEQFF. In DNA form, the CDR3 reads TGTGCCATCTCCGGGACTAGCGAATACAATGAGCAGTTCTTC.

V is TRBV20-1 and J is TRBJ1-5, with TRBD1 identical over 11 bases. The CDR3 contains 16 residues. V lost 5 bases and J lost 1; bases outside the gene matches: 7. Per the germline V gene, CDR1 is DFQATT and CDR2 is SNEGSKA (reference sequence). The CDR3 spells CSAGTGGIRSNQPQHF. The DNA for the CDR3 is TGCAGTGCTGGGACAGGGGGTATTCGGAGCAATCAGCCCCAGCATTTT.

This clonotype has just a few counts. The chain carries TRBV12-3 or TRBV12-4 and TRBJ2-3; D might be TRBD1 (5 bases). V was pared by 5 bases and J by 1 base, with 16 bases between. The CDR3 is made up of 16 amino acids. The chain's CDR3 is CASSRGGMPGTDTQYF. CDR3 coding DNA: TGTGCCAGCAGTAGGGGCGGAATGCCCGGCACAGATACGCAGTATTTT.

This clonotype was picked up a small number of times. Here the CDR3 DNA reads TGCAGTGCTAAACCACAGGGGAGGGACACTGAAGCTTTCTTT. Translated, it gives CSAKPQGRDTEAFF. J is TRBJ1-1 and V is TRBV20-1; 7 bases map to TRBD1. The CDR3 contains 14 residues. Unmatched junction bases numbered 8, after V lost 4 bases and J lost 3 bases. Looked up from germline, CDR1 is DFQATT and CDR2 is SNEGSKA (reference sequence).

The V call is TRBV12-3 or TRBV12-4, the J call TRBJ2-7; no clear D. There are 14 residues in the CDR3. V gave up 5 bases and J gave up 0 bases, with 11 bases separating them. This CDR3 reads CASSTLPGSYEQYF. As DNA, the CDR3 is TGTGCCAGCAGTACGCTTCCGGGCTCCTACGAGCAGTACTTC.

This clonotype occurred a few times. V usage is TRBV4-1 and J usage is TRBJ2-7, with 9 bases matching TRBD2. J gave up 6 bases and V 1 base, and 7 bases lay outside the gene matches. The CDR3 is made up of 15 amino acids. Germline lookup yields CDR1 MGHRA and CDR2 YSYEKL. The CDR3 bases are TGCGCCAGCAGCCAAGGCGCGGGAGGGCCAGCCGAGCAGTACTTC. Residues: CASSQGAGGPAEQYF.

The chain couples TRBV6-2 or TRBV6-3 to TRBJ2-1; D remains unclear. V was cut by 2 bases and J by 4 bases, with 9 bases left in between. This CDR3 is built from 14 residues. The germline CDR1 and CDR2 sequences are MNHEY and SVGEGT. Written as DNA, the CDR3 is TGTGCCAGCAGTTACCATGGACCTTACAATGAGCAGTTCTTC. This encodes CASSYHGPYNEQFF.

With respect to this clonotype: One end of the junction varies from germline; a read error may be responsible. The chain uses TRBV6-2 or TRBV6-3 and TRBJ1-2; the D is unclear. Germline CDR1 reads MNHEY; CDR2 reads SVGEGT. There are 13 residues in the CDR3. The CDR3 DNA sequence: TGTGCCAGCAGTGACTCGACAAGGAATGGCTACACCTTC. Its protein is CASSDSTRNGYTF.

Only a few counts were recorded for this clonotype. This chain connects TRBV12-3 or TRBV12-4 to TRBJ1-1; no definite D call. The CDR3 covers 11 residues. The germline V and J ends were trimmed by 4 bases and 10 bases, with 10 bases remaining between them. The CDR3 nucleotides are TGTGCCAGCAGTTGGGGTATACTAGCTTTCTTT. It encodes CASSWGILAFF.

This sequence joins TRBV28 and TRBJ2-2; 11 nucleotides line up with TRBD2. Per the germline V gene, CDR1 is MDHEN and CDR2 is SYDVKM. The CDR3 spans 17 residues. After removal of 6 bases from V and 4 bases from J, the junction contained 10 bases not matched to a gene. The CDR3 DNA reads as TGTGCCAGCAGCCACGACCCTCTAGCGGGAGGCACCGGGGAGCTGTTTTTT. The encoded protein is CASSHDPLAGGTGELFF.

This chain uses TRBV28 with TRBJ2-3; tentative D call: TRBD2 (5 bases). V was cut by 5 bases and J by 2 bases, with 11 bases left in between. The CDR3 runs 14 residues. Germline CDR1 MDHEN, CDR2 SYDVKM. In DNA form, the CDR3 reads TGTGCCAGCAGTCCCCAGCGGCTCACAGATACGCAGTATTTT. This sequence encodes CASSPQRLTDTQYF.

The chain recombines TRBV3-1 with TRBJ2-7; TRBD2 matches at 8 bases. The CDR3 runs to 13 residues. Germline-derived CDR1 and CDR2 are LGHDT and YNNKEL (reference sequence). J lost 8 bases, V lost 4 bases, and 7 bases had no gene match. In DNA form, the CDR3 reads TGTGCCAGCAGCCTGGGACTAGTCGAGAAGCAGTACTTC. Translated, it gives CASSLGLVEKQYF.

V gene TRBV29-1 combines with J gene TRBJ2-7, with 10 bases identical to TRBD2. Germline assignment: CDR1 SQVTM and CDR2 ANQGSEA. The length of the CDR3 is 14 residues. Unmatched junction bases numbered 10, after V lost 5 bases and J lost 6 bases. CDR3 in amino acids: CSVTPGLAFGEQYF. CDR3 nucleotide sequence: TGCAGCGTTACACCGGGACTAGCGTTTGGCGAGCAGTACTTC.

The chain recombines TRBV6-2 or TRBV6-3 with TRBJ1-1; D not resolved. The CDR3 has 16 residues. Trimming left V 2 bases short and J 0 bases short, with 13 bases between. The germline CDR1 and CDR2 sequences are MNHEY and SVGEGT. The CDR3 DNA sequence: TGTGCCAGCAGTTACCGGACCGATACCTTGAACACTGAAGCTTTCTTT. Protein product: CASSYRTDTLNTEAFF.

J is TRBJ1-1 and V is TRBV9; a possible D gene is TRBD1 (5 bases). Germline loops: CDR1 SGDLS, CDR2 YYNGEE. Trimming took off 0 bases at V and 3 bases at J, with 18 bases between the two ends. CDR3 length: 17 residues. CDR3 DNA: TGTGCCAGCAGCGTAGAGTCTTTGGAGGGGATGGACACTGAAGCTTTCTTT. This translates into CASSVESLEGMDTEAFF.

This chain links TRBV29-1 with TRBJ2-3, with D perhaps TRBD1 or TRBD2 (5 bases each). Germline CDR1 and CDR2: SQVTM and ANQGSEA. V lost 6 bases and J 5 bases, leaving 12 bases between the germline ends. The CDR3 covers 12 residues. CDR3 nucleotides: TGCAGCGTGACGGGGCACAGAGATACGCAGTATTTT. This gives the protein CSVTGHRDTQYF.

The count of this clonotype is one. The CDR3 loop is CASMWSSEQFF. The DNA of the CDR3 is TGTGCCAGCATGTGGAGTAGTGAGCAGTTCTTC. The chain links TRBV12-3 or TRBV12-4 to TRBJ2-1, with no clear D. This CDR3 is 11 amino acids long. Trimming left V 7 bases short and J 9 bases short, with 10 bases between.

This clonotype was observed a handful of times. This chain connects TRBV4-3 to TRBJ1-5, with no clear D. The V end lost 0 bases, the J end lost 3 bases, and 9 bases lay between the germline ends. This CDR3 is built from 15 residues. Germline V gene sequence: CDR1 LGHNA, CDR2 YSLEER. The CDR3 protein is CASSQDLGYNQPQHF. The CDR3 DNA sequence: TGCGCCAGCAGCCAAGATCTGGGTTACAATCAGCCCCAGCATTTT.

The J gene is TRBJ1-3, the V gene TRBV3-1; D gene unclear. This CDR3 spans 13 amino acids. The germline gives CDR1 LGHDT, CDR2 YNNKEL (reference sequence). Trimming shortened V by 3 bases and J by 5 bases, and 8 bases separated the two germline ends. Here the CDR3 DNA reads TGTGCCAGCAGCCACCTTGACCGAAACACCATATATTTT. This translates into CASSHLDRNTIYF.

V and J are TRBV10-3 and TRBJ2-7; D remains ambiguous. V dropped 4 bases and J dropped 2 bases, with 9 bases sitting between them. CDR1 ENHRY and CDR2 SYGVKD come from the germline V gene. This CDR3 has 13 residues. The CDR3 DNA sequence: TGTGCCATCAGTGTGGACGGAACCTACGAGCAGTACTTC. This gives the protein CAISVDGTYEQYF.

This clonotype turned up a few times. A much bigger clone sits one base away, suggesting this may be a read error. The V call is TRBV7-2, the J call TRBJ2-1, with a weak D call TRBD2 (5 bases). Germline V CDR1 and CDR2: SGHTA, FQGNSA. V was cut by 0 bases and J by 9 bases, with 21 bases left in between. The CDR3 spans 17 residues. The CDR3 spells CASSLARGGLARSEQFF. CDR3 sequence (DNA): TGTGCCAGCAGCTTAGCGCGCGGAGGACTTGCCCGCAGTGAGCAGTTCTTC.

V and J are TRBV20-1 and TRBJ2-1; the D gene is possibly TRBD1 (5 bases). Germline values: CDR1 DFQATT, CDR2 SNEGSKA (reference sequence). This CDR3 is 10 amino acids long. V dropped 3 bases and J dropped 13 bases, with 10 bases sitting between them. The CDR3 DNA follows: TGCAGTGCTAGGGGGCCCATTCAGTTCTTC. Translation gives CSARGPIQFF.

The chain recombines TRBV4-3 with TRBJ2-3; D possibly matches TRBD1 or TRBD2 (5 bases each). Per germline, CDR1 LGHNA and CDR2 YSLEER. V lost 0 bases, J lost 6 bases, and 16 bases lay in between. The CDR3 consists of 16 residues. The CDR3 here is CASSQDSGRGADTQYF. CDR3 DNA sequence: TGCGCCAGCAGCCAAGATTCGGGACGGGGTGCCGATACGCAGTATTTT.

V gene TRBV29-1 combines with J gene TRBJ1-2; perhaps TRBD1 as D (5 bases). This CDR3 comprises 14 residues. V lost 4 bases and J 4 bases, leaving 16 bases between the germline ends. Germline CDR1 reads SQVTM; CDR2 reads ANQGSEA. The CDR3: CSVVGQGIGYGYTF. The CDR3 DNA sequence: TGCAGCGTTGTAGGGCAGGGAATCGGCTATGGCTACACCTTC. The variable domain in full, completed from reference TRBV29-1 and TRBJ1-2, reads SAVISQKPSRDICQRGTSLTIQCQVDSQVTMMFWYRQQPGQSLTLIATANQGSEATYESGFVIDKFPISRPNLTFSTLTVSNMSPEDSSIYLCSVVGQGIGYGYTFGSGTRLTVV.

This clonotype was detected a few times. CDR3 amino acids: CSARGQFTEAFF. In DNA, the CDR3 is TGCAGTGCTAGAGGACAGTTCACTGAAGCTTTCTTT. This chain uses TRBV20-1 with TRBJ1-1; TRBD1 might be the D (5 bases). Germline V gene lookup returns CDR1 DFQATT and CDR2 SNEGSKA (reference sequence). The CDR3 is 12 amino acids. V was cut by 1 base and J by 4 bases, with 7 bases left in between.

Turning to this clonotype: Mismatch with germline at one junction end may stem from a read error. The chain is built from TRBV7-9 and TRBJ2-1; the D is unclear. Germline-derived CDR1 and CDR2 are SEHNR and FQNEAQ (reference sequence). The CDR3 consists of 16 residues. CDR3 sequence: CAGSLGTGSLNNEQFF. For the CDR3, the DNA is TGTGCCGGCAGCTTAGGTACTGGGTCCCTCAACAATGAGCAGTTCTTC.

V is TRBV20-1 and J is TRBJ2-1, with TRBD2 matching over 9 bases. The CDR3 is 15 amino acids. The V segment lost 0 bases and the J segment 7 bases; nucleotides outside the gene matches: 7. Germline V gene data show CDR1 as DFQATT and CDR2 as SNEGSKA (reference sequence). The CDR3 loop reads CSARDGREGRNEQFF. In DNA, the CDR3 is TGCAGTGCTAGAGATGGGCGGGAGGGCAGAAATGAGCAGTTCTTC.